This section outlines one T cell receptor beta chain sequence together with its context. Its antigen remains unknown. The PCR contained 60 Vbeta and 13 Jbeta primers. TCRdb's copy holds only in-frame clones and misses some; the assay was immunoSEQ multiplex PCR. The sample has 100,000 to 150,000 clones; the top ten hold about 1.8%. The sample is drawn from a study of cytomegalovirus exposure and HLA in healthy donors. Findings of the study overall: Some TCR beta chains (about 180 of them) were listed as cytomegalovirus-associated. Prediction of most subjects' HLA-A and HLA-B alleles by TCR beta sequences was reportedly accurate.

The sequence came from a man younger than 35 in good health and CMV-seronegative. The sample consisted of PBMCs.

CDR3 in amino acids: CASSDNSHRSSNQPQHF. CDR3 sequence (DNA): TGTGCCAGCAGTGATAACTCCCACAGGTCGAGCAATCAGCCCCAGCATTTT. The chain joins TRBV6-1 to TRBJ1-5; a possible D gene is TRBD1 (5 bases). The CDR3 totals 17 residues. The V gene lost 3 bases and the J gene lost 1 base, with 16 bases spanning the gap. From germline, CDR1 is MNHNS and CDR2 SASEGT.